This is a list of T cell receptor beta chains from one sample in a study of blood T cell repertoires in COVID-19. Generated by immunoSEQ multiplex PCR, the TCRdb table keeps only in-frame clones and is missing some. The sample has fewer than 200,000 clones; 82% are singletons. Material: PBMCs or T cells enriched from blood (not recorded which). These receptors all stem from a man aged 60 to 75 who had recovered from COVID-19. The CDR3 runs from the conserved cysteine through the conserved F or W. Fields, in order: J gene, clone size, D gene, V gene, CDR3 DNA, CDR3 protein. The D gene is left open where the match is weak. The size of a clone is reported for some rows only, either as once, few or many, or as a class for expanded clones.

TRBJ2-5	once	NA	TRBV28	TGTGCCAGCGCCCCGGGCGGGGAGACCCAGTACTTC	CASAPGGETQYF
TRBJ2-7	NA	NA	TRBV5-1	TGCGCCAGCAGCGGCCGGGGATACGAGCAGTACTTC	CASSGRGYEQYF
TRBJ2-1	NA	TRBD2	TRBV5-4	TGTGCCAGCTGGCCCCGACTAGCCGTCGTCAACAATGAGCAGTTCTTC	CASWPRLAVVNNEQFF
TRBJ2-5	NA	TRBD2	TRBV7-9	TGTGCCAGCAGCCGCGTACGGGAGGGCCTGGAGACCCAGTACTTC	CASSRVREGLETQYF
TRBJ2-3	NA	TRBD1	TRBV3-1/TRBV3-2	TGTGCCAGCAGCCAAGCACCACCCGACAGGGGGCGGATAGATACGCAGTATTTT	CASSQAPPDRGRIDTQYF
TRBJ2-1	NA	TRBD1	TRBV9	TGTGCCAGCAGCCTTAGAGAGGGGGCCTCCTACAATGAGCAGTTCTTC	CASSLREGASYNEQFF
TRBJ1-2	NA	NA	TRBV29-1	TGCAGCGTTGAACCGGGAGGCTACACCTTC	CSVEPGGYTF
TRBJ2-4	few	NA	TRBV3-1/TRBV3-2	TGTGCCAGCAGCCCAGTACGGGGAGCCAAAAACATTCAGTACTTC	CASSPVRGAKNIQYF
TRBJ1-5	few	TRBD1	TRBV4-2	TGTGCCAGCAGCCAAGGACAGGGGATTCAGCCCCAGCATTTT	CASSQGQGIQPQHF
TRBJ1-2	NA	TRBD1	TRBV30	TGTGCCTGGAAAATTGGAAGAGGGATGGACAGGGTAAAGGGCTACACCTTC	CAWKIGRGMDRVKGYTF
TRBJ2-1	few	NA	TRBV7-2	TGTGCCAGCAGCTTCGGCGGGGATGGGTACAATGAGCAGTTCTTC	CASSFGGDGYNEQFF
TRBJ2-2	few	TRBD2	TRBV2	TGTGCCAGCATCGGGGGGGCCGGGAACACCGGGGAGCTGTTTTTT	CASIGGAGNTGELFF
TRBJ1-1	NA	NA	TRBV11-3	TGTGCCAGCAGCCCTCCGGGGGGGCCCAACATAAACACTGAAGCTTTCTTT	CASSPPGGPNINTEAFF
TRBJ2-1	NA	TRBD1	TRBV9	TGTGCCAGCAGCGTAGCTATCGGACAGGGCAATGAGCAGTTCTTC	CASSVAIGQGNEQFF